This T cell receptor beta chain derives from a study of shared clonotypes between healthy human individuals. Whole-study findings and limits: Across a few donors, naive CD4 shared around 5.1%, naive CD8 over 3%, memory CD4 over 2%, memory CD8 0.4% to 0.5%.

Clones were sequenced by immunoSEQ multiplex PCR, and TCRdb holds only the in-frame ones, with some missing. The table records about 2.3 million clones, roughly 93% of them present only once. Details on this clone: What it binds is not known.

The germline V gene has CDR1 GTSNPN and CDR2 SVGIG (reference sequence). The CDR3 is 13 amino acids. Deletions cut 2 bases from V and 4 bases from J, with 9 bases between. All donors were healthy HIV-negative adults lacking recent acute infections or vaccinations. V gene TRBV30 combines with J gene TRBJ2-1; D not certain. This sequence originates from a man between 18 and 29 years old in good health. Some clones in this sample may be carry-over from other donors' samples. The sample was naive CD4+ T cells from PBMCs. Subset denoted: CD45RA+ positively selected. The CDR3 is CAWSPTLYNEQFF. For the CDR3, the DNA is TGTGCCTGGAGTCCCACTCTTTACAATGAGCAGTTCTTC.